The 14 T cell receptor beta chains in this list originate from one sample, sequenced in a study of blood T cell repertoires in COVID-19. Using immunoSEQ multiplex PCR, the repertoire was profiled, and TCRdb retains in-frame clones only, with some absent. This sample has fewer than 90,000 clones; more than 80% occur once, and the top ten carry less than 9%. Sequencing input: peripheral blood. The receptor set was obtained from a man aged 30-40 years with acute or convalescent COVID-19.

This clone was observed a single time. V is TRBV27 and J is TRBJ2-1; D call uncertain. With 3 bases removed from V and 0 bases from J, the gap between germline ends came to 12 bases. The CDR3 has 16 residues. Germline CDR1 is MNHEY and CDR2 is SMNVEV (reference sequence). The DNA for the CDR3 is TGTGCCAGCAGTTTCACACTTAGGAGCTCCTACAATGAGCAGTTCTTC. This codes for CASSFTLRSSYNEQFF.

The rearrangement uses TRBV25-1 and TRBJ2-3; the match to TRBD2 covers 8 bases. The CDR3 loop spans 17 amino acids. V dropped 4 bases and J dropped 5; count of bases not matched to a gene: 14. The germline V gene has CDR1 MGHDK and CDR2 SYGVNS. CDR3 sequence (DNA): TGTGCCAGCAGTGGGCTAGCGGGCGCACCAACGGGAGATACGCAGTATTTT. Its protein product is CASSGLAGAPTGDTQYF.

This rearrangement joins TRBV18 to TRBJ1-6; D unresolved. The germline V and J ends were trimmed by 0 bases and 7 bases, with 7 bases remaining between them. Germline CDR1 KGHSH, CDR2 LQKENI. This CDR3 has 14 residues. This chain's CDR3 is CASSPPDSNSPLHF. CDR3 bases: TGTGCCAGCTCACCACCGGACTCGAATTCACCCCTCCACTTT.

The CDR3 sequence: CASSWDRKNGYTF. CDR3 DNA sequence: TGTGCCAGCAGCTGGGACAGGAAAAATGGCTACACCTTC. The chain uses TRBV7-2 and TRBJ1-2; the match to TRBD1 covers 8 bases. This CDR3 contains 13 residues. The trim removed 4 bases at V and 6 bases at J, leaving 4 bases unmatched. Germline values: CDR1 SGHTA, CDR2 FQGNSA.

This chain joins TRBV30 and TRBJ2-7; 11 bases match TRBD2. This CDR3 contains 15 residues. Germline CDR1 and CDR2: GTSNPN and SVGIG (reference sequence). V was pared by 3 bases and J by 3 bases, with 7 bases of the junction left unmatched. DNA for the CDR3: TGTGCCTGGAGCCTCGGGGGACTAGCGGTCTACGAGCAGTACTTC. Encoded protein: CAWSLGGLAVYEQYF. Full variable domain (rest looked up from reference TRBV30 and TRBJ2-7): SQTIHQWPATLVQPVGSPLSLECTVEGTSNPNLYWYRQAAGRGLQLLFYSVGIGQISSEVPQNLSASRPQDRQFILSSKKLLLSDSGFYLCAWSLGGLAVYEQYFGPGTRLTVT.

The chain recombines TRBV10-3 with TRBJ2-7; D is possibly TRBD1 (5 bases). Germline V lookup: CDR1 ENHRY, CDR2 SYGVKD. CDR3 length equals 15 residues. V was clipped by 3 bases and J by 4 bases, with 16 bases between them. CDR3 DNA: TGTGCCATCAGTGACCAAGGGAAGGGGCGGTACGAGCAGTACTTC. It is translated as CAISDQGKGRYEQYF.

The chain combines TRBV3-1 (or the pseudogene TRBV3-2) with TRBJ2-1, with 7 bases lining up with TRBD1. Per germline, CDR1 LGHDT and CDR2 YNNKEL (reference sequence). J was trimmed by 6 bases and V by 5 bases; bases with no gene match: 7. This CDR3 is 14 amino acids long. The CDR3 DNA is TGTGCCAGCAGCTCTACAGGGGCCGGCAATGAGCAGTTCTTC. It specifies CASSSTGAGNEQFF.

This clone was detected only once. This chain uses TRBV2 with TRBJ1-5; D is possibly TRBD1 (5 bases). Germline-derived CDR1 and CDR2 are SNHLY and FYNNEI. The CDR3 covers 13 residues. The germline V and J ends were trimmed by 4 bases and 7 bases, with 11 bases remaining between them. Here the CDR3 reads CASSGQGGQPQHF. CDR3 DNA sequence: TGTGCCAGCAGTGGGCAGGGTGGGCAGCCCCAGCATTTT.

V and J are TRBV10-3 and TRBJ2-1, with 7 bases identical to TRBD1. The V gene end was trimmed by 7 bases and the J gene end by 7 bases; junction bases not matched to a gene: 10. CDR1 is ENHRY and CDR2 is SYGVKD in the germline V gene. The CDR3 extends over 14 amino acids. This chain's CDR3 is CAINPTGANNEQFF. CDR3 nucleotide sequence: TGTGCCATCAATCCAACAGGGGCTAATAATGAGCAGTTCTTC.

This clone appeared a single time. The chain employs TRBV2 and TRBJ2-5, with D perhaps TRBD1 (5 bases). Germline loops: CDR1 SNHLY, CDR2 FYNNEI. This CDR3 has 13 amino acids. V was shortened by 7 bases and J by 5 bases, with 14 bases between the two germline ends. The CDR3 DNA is TGTGCCAGCAAGAAGGGGCTAGGGGAGACCCAGTACTTC. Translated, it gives CASKKGLGETQYF.

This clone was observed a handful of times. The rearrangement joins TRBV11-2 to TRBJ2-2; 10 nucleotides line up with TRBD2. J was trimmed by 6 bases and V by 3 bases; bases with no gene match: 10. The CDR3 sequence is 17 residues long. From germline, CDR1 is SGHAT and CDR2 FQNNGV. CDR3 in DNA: TGTGCCAGCAGCTTGCTAGCGGGAGTCTGGAAAGCCGGGGAGCTGTTTTTT. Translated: CASSLLAGVWKAGELFF.

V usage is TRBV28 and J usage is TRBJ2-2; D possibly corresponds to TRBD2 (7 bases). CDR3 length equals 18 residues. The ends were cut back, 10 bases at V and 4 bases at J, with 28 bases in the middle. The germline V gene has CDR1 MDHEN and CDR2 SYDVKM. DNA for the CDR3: TGTGCCACCACTTTACGGGCAGGCGCGGGGGCCGGCACCGGGGAGCTGTTTTTT. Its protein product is CATTLRAGAGAGTGELFF.

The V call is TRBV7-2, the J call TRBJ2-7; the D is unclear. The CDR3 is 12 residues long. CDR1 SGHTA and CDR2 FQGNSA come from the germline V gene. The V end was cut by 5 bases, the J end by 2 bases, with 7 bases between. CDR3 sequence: CASSQTTYEQYF. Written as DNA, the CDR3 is TGTGCCAGCAGCCAAACAACCTACGAGCAGTACTTC.

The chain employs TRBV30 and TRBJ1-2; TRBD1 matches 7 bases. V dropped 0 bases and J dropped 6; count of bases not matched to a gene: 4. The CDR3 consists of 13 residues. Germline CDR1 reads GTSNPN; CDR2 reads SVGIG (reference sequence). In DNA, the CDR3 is TGTGCCTGGAGTGTACGACAGGGTCATGGCTACACCTTC. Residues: CAWSVRQGHGYTF.